This T cell receptor beta chain was profiled in a study of blood T cell repertoires in COVID-19. Study-level background: COVID-19 samples from acute and convalescent phases originated in the United States, Italy and Spain. In each case, the material was cDNA or gDNA derived from T cells, B-cell-depleted T cells, or PBMCs.

Germline trimming cut 7 bases from V and 7 bases from J; bases unmatched to any gene: 2. This CDR3 region has 12 residues. Looked up from germline, CDR1 is SNHLY and CDR2 is FYNNEI. About this clone: The sample carries other DNA sequences with the same CDR3.

Authors' methods: Estimated nucleated cell counts came from reference gene primer amplification. The table came from immunoSEQ multiplex PCR; TCRdb's copy has only in-frame clones and leaves some out. From that table come the V and J calls and clone size; the DNA was used to work out D and trimming. The table lists approximately 310,000 clones, over 75% of them singletons. This chain connects TRBV2 to TRBJ2-7; the match to TRBD2 covers 12 bases. The source of this sequence is a man in his forties or fifties with active or convalescent COVID-19. The sequenced material came from peripheral blood. The CDR3 loop reads CASTGLAGEQYF. The CDR3 nucleotides are TGTGCCAGCACCGGACTAGCGGGAGAGCAGTACTTC.